One and the same sample provided the 21 T cell receptor beta chains below, sequenced in a study of blood T cell repertoires in COVID-19 (dated by TCRdb to about 2020). Receptor libraries were prepared by the immunoSEQ multiplex PCR assay. Sourced from immuneACCESS, this table was stored by TCRdb with only in-frame sequences that have V and J called. A share of the clones is absent; for the studies checked, an unresolved V gene accounts for under half, and the remainder has no known explanation. For this sample there are about 170,000 clones; around four fifths appear just once. Approximately 8% of the sample rests with the top ten. The sample consisted of peripheral blood. These receptors were obtained from a woman older than 75 with COVID-19, enrolled during active disease.

The V gene is TRBV5-4, the J gene TRBJ1-3; TRBD1 matches 10 bases. Looked up from germline, CDR1 is SGHNT and CDR2 is YYREEE (reference sequence). The CDR3 is 15 residues long. After removal of 4 bases from V and 4 bases from J, the junction contained 5 bases not matched to a gene. The CDR3 here is CASSSRQGAGNTIYF. DNA of the CDR3: TGTGCCAGCAGCAGTAGACAGGGGGCGGGAAACACCATATATTTT.

The V call is TRBV29-1, the J call TRBJ2-2; D may be TRBD1 (5 bases). Germline V CDR1 and CDR2: SQVTM, ANQGSEA. This CDR3 is 14 amino acids long. Trimming took off 7 bases at V and 3 bases at J, with 15 bases between the two ends. The CDR3 DNA is TGCAGCGCCTCTCCGACAGATTACACCGGGGAGCTGTTTTTT. Encoded protein: CSASPTDYTGELFF.

The rearrangement uses TRBV5-4 and TRBJ2-7, with D possibly being TRBD1 (5 bases). V lost 4 bases and J lost 1, with 15 bases in between. This CDR3 has 15 amino acids. Germline lookup yields CDR1 SGHNT and CDR2 YYREEE (reference sequence). In DNA, the CDR3 is TGTGCCAGCAGCCGAAGGGGCCCCGCGTCCTACGAGCAGTACTTC. Protein product: CASSRRGPASYEQYF.

V gene TRBV5-4 combines with J gene TRBJ1-2; tentative D call: TRBD1 (5 bases). Germline V gives CDR1 SGHNT, CDR2 YYREEE (reference sequence). This CDR3 is built from 13 residues. With 0 bases removed from V and 8 bases from J, the gap between germline ends came to 11 bases. The CDR3 loop is CASSLAGAKGYTF. The CDR3 DNA is TGTGCCAGCAGCTTGGCTGGGGCGAAGGGCTACACCTTC.

The genes are TRBV7-8 and TRBJ2-1; 11 positions match TRBD2. The V gene's germline CDR1 is SGHVS and CDR2 FQNEAQ. This CDR3 is built from 19 residues. V shed 5 bases and J 7 bases; nucleotides not matched to a gene: 19. The CDR3 coding sequence is TGTGCCAGCAGCCCGTGGGGGAGAGAACTAGCGGGAGAGCGGAATGAGCAGTTCTTC. Translated: CASSPWGRELAGERNEQFF.

This clone occurred once. This chain joins TRBV30 and TRBJ2-1; maybe TRBD2 (5 bases). This CDR3 is built from 15 residues. V lost 0 bases and J 4 bases, leaving 13 bases between the germline ends. Germline values: CDR1 GTSNPN, CDR2 SVGIG (reference sequence). CDR3 amino acids: CAWSVPGLGYNEQFF. DNA of the CDR3: TGTGCCTGGAGTGTCCCCGGACTGGGATACAATGAGCAGTTCTTC.

The rearrangement links TRBV3-1 (or the pseudogene TRBV3-2) to TRBJ1-1, with 7 nucleotides matching TRBD1. From germline, CDR1 is LGHDT and CDR2 YNNKEL (reference sequence). The trim removed 5 bases at V and 4 bases at J, leaving 4 bases unmatched. This CDR3 has 13 amino acids. CDR3 protein: CASSARQGTEAFF. CDR3 coding DNA: TGTGCCAGCAGCGCTCGACAGGGCACTGAAGCTTTCTTT.

J is TRBJ1-3 and V is TRBV5-4; TRBD1 is a possible D gene (5 bases). V lost 0 bases and J 0 bases, leaving 10 bases between the germline ends. In germline, CDR1 is SGHNT, CDR2 YYREEE (reference sequence). The CDR3 sequence is 16 residues long. This CDR3 reads CASSLGGESSGNTIYF. CDR3 nucleotide sequence: TGTGCCAGCAGCTTGGGGGGCGAGAGCTCTGGAAACACCATATATTTT.

The J gene is TRBJ1-1, the V gene TRBV18; tentative D call: TRBD1 (6 bases). The CDR3 runs 12 residues. The germline V and J ends were trimmed by 6 bases and 10 bases, with 15 bases remaining between them. Germline V gene lookup returns CDR1 KGHSH and CDR2 LQKENI. The CDR3 here is CASSQGIRAAFF. The CDR3 DNA reads as TGTGCCAGCTCGCAGGGGATCAGGGCAGCTTTCTTT.

This clone has just one count. The rearrangement joins TRBV11-2 to TRBJ2-5; 9 bases agree with TRBD2. The CDR3 is 14 residues long. V was pared by 5 bases and J by 5 bases, with 6 bases of the junction left unmatched. From germline, CDR1 is SGHAT and CDR2 FQNNGV. CDR3 coding DNA: TGTGCCAGCAGCCCAGCGGGAGGATGGGAGACCCAGTACTTC. Translating gives CASSPAGGWETQYF.

The CDR3: CASKRSSGANVLTF. The CDR3 nucleotides read TGTGCCAGCAAAAGGAGCTCTGGGGCCAACGTCCTGACTTTC. V and J are TRBV14 and TRBJ2-6; the D is unclear. With 7 bases removed from V and 0 bases from J, the gap between germline ends came to 7 bases. CDR1 SGHDN and CDR2 FVKESK come from the germline V gene. The CDR3 loop spans 14 amino acids.

This clone was counted once. The chain couples TRBV6-5 to TRBJ2-7; 14 bases align to TRBD2. V lost 4 bases to trimming and J lost 4 bases; unmatched junction nucleotides: 3. Germline-derived CDR1 and CDR2 are MNHEY and SVGAGI. CDR3 length equals 15 residues. CDR3 sequence reads: CASSLTSGGAYEQYF. The CDR3 DNA follows: TGTGCCAGCAGTTTGACTAGCGGGGGGGCATACGAGCAGTACTTC.

The chain carries TRBV13 and TRBJ2-7; tentatively, D is TRBD2 (6 bases). Germline CDR1 PRHDT, CDR2 FYEKMQ (reference sequence). Trimming took off 5 bases at V and 3 bases at J, with 11 bases between the two ends. The CDR3 loop spans 13 amino acids. The chain's CDR3 is CASSRVGGYEQYF. CDR3 bases: TGTGCCAGCAGCCGTGTGGGGGGCTACGAGCAGTACTTC.

The gene calls are TRBV7-9 and TRBJ1-2; 10 bases align to TRBD1. J gave up 5 bases and V 5 bases, and 5 bases lay outside the gene matches. This CDR3 spans 14 amino acids. Germline-derived CDR1 and CDR2 are SEHNR and FQNEAQ (reference sequence). CDR3 bases: TGTGCCAGCAGCATCGGACAGGGGGTGTATGGCTACACCTTC. As protein: CASSIGQGVYGYTF.

The sample holds one count of this clone. V and J are TRBV7-9 and TRBJ1-1, with TRBD1 identical over 8 bases. The V and J ends lost 5 bases and 2 bases, in that order; junction bases with no gene match: 4. The CDR3 totals 14 residues. The germline V gene has CDR1 SEHNR and CDR2 FQNEAQ (reference sequence). The CDR3 protein is CASSTGQGNTEAFF. DNA of the CDR3: TGTGCCAGCAGCACCGGACAGGGCAACACTGAAGCTTTCTTT.

The CDR3 bases are TGTGCCAGCAGGCCCCGACTAGCGGGCTCTAACGAGCAGTACTTC. Amino acids: CASRPRLAGSNEQYF. This rearrangement joins TRBV7-2 to TRBJ2-7; TRBD2 agrees at 10 bases. V shed 6 bases and J 5 bases; nucleotides not matched to a gene: 10. The CDR3 contains 15 residues. Germline CDR1 SGHTA, CDR2 FQGNSA.

V gene TRBV3-1 (or the pseudogene TRBV3-2) combines with J gene TRBJ1-3; D is uncertain. V was clipped by 2 bases and J by 8 bases, with 16 bases between them. CDR3 size: 15 residues. Germline V lookup: CDR1 LGHDT, CDR2 YNNKEL (reference sequence). In nucleotides, the CDR3 is TGTGCCAGCAGCCAATTGGCCACCTCTCGTGACACCATATATTTT. Amino acid sequence: CASSQLATSRDTIYF.

The rearrangement uses TRBV10-3 and TRBJ2-1; 9 bases fit TRBD1. CDR3 length: 13 amino acids. The germline CDR1 and CDR2 sequences are ENHRY and SYGVKD. V dropped 7 bases and J dropped 5; count of bases not matched to a gene: 3. As DNA, the CDR3 is TGTGCCATCAAACAGGGGGCCGACAATGAGCAGTTCTTC. Translated: CAIKQGADNEQFF.

The chain employs TRBV9 and TRBJ1-6, with 7 bases matching TRBD1. Germline V gene data show CDR1 as SGDLS and CDR2 as YYNGEE. This CDR3 spans 15 amino acids. The trim removed 1 base at V and 7 bases at J, leaving 5 bases unmatched. The CDR3 nucleotides read TGTGCCAGCAGCGTAAGACAGGGCGGGAATTCACCCCTCCACTTT. Its translation: CASSVRQGGNSPLHF.

The J gene is TRBJ2-3, the V gene TRBV6-4; 9 bases are a match to TRBD1. The CDR3 covers 13 residues. The V segment lost 4 bases and the J segment 6 bases; nucleotides outside the gene matches: 2. The germline CDR1 and CDR2 sequences are MRHNA and SNTAGT. In DNA form, the CDR3 reads TGTGCCAGCAGTGGACAGGGGGGCGATACGCAGTATTTT. Translation gives CASSGQGGDTQYF.

The J gene is TRBJ1-4, the V gene TRBV25-1; D possibly corresponds to TRBD1 (5 bases). Germline CDR1 reads MGHDK; CDR2 reads SYGVNS. Trimming left V 2 bases short and J 4 bases short, with 11 bases between. The CDR3 is 15 residues long. DNA for the CDR3: TGTGCCAGCAGTGAAAGTAGCGGGGGTAATGAAAAACTGTTTTTT. It encodes CASSESSGGNEKLFF.